The rows below give T cell receptor beta chains drawn from one sample of a study of blood T cell repertoires in COVID-19. The protocol was immunoSEQ multiplex PCR, while the TCRdb copy is restricted to in-frame clones and leaves out a portion. Counted here are fewer than 350,000 clones, around 90% occurring once; the ten biggest clones make up around 2%. Sequences were obtained from PBMCs or T cells enriched from blood (not recorded which). The receptors derive from a woman aged 55 to 70 in a cohort exposed to, infected with or recovered from COVID-19 (not recorded which). CDR3s include the opening cysteine and the closing phenylalanine or tryptophan. D genes are given only for firm matches. A row's size may be missing; if present it is once, few, many or a size class.

TRBV5-1,TRBD2,TRBJ2-3,-,TGCGCCAGCAGCGTTAGCGGGAAGGGCACAGATACGCAGTATTTT,CASSVSGKGTDTQYF
TRBV4-1,TRBD1,TRBJ1-1,-,TGCGCCAGCAGCCCTGAACAGGGGCTTCGGGCTTTCTTT,CASSPEQGLRAFF
TRBV5-4,-,TRBJ1-4,-,TGTGCCAGCAGCTTGGCAGGGCCCGGGGGTGAAAAACTGTTTTTT,CASSLAGPGGEKLFF
TRBV2,-,TRBJ1-1,-,TGTGCCAGCAGTGAAGAAACCAAGCCTTTCTTT,CASSEETKPFF
TRBV19,-,TRBJ1-3,-,TGTGCCAGCCACAGATTCTCTGGAAACACCATATATTTT,CASHRFSGNTIYF
TRBV4-3,-,TRBJ1-4,-,TGCGCCAGCAGCCCCAAACCCCCCCTACGACACGCAACTAATGAAAAACTGTTTTTT,CASSPKPPLRHATNEKLFF
TRBV6-4,-,TRBJ2-7,-,TGTGCCAGCAGTGACTTAGGGTCAGGGCCTAAAGAGCAGTACTTC,CASSDLGSGPKEQYF
TRBV18,TRBD2,TRBJ2-3,-,TGTGCCAGCTCACCACTAATGGCAGGGGGTCTGACTAGCGGGACAGATACGCAGTATTTT,CASSPLMAGGLTSGTDTQYF
TRBV3-1/TRBV3-2,TRBD1,TRBJ2-5,-,TGTGCCAGCAGCCTTGGGACAGGGGGGCTTCAAGAGACCCAGTACTTC,CASSLGTGGLQETQYF
TRBV30,TRBD2,TRBJ2-3,-,TGTGCCTGGGTCACCAGTCGGCTAGCGGGAGGTCTTGGCACAGATACGCAGTATTTT,CAWVTSRLAGGLGTDTQYF
TRBV9,TRBD1,TRBJ1-3,-,TGTGCCAGCAGCGGGCCCGAGACAGGGGGCAACACCATATATTTT,CASSGPETGGNTIYF
TRBV28,-,TRBJ2-7,-,TGTGCCAGCAGCCTCTACAGGGATAGCTCCTACGAGCAGTACTTC,CASSLYRDSSYEQYF
TRBV28,TRBD1,TRBJ2-1,-,TGTGCCAGCAGTTTAAGGGACAGGGGCCGTAATGAGCAGTTCTTC,CASSLRDRGRNEQFF
TRBV9,-,TRBJ2-7,once,TGTGCCAGCAGCCCCGGGGAGGGGGGGCAGTACTTC,CASSPGEGGQYF
TRBV3-1/TRBV3-2,-,TRBJ1-3,-,TGTGCCAGCAGCCAAGATCTAAAAGGAAACACCATATATTTT,CASSQDLKGNTIYF
TRBV7-3,TRBD2,TRBJ2-1,-,TGTGCCAGCAGCCGGTTAGCGGGAGAGGAAAATGAGCAGTTCTTC,CASSRLAGEENEQFF
TRBV19,-,TRBJ1-1,-,TGTGCCAGTAGTTCCAGGGAGAACACTGAAGCTTTCTTT,CASSSRENTEAFF
TRBV6-1,TRBD1,TRBJ2-7,-,TGTGCCAGCAGTGAACAGGGGGCGCGGGAGCAGTACTTC,CASSEQGAREQYF
TRBV11-2,-,TRBJ2-6,-,TGTGCCAGCAGTAGGAGGTCCCCGCAAGGGGCCAACGTCCTGACTTTC,CASSRRSPQGANVLTF
TRBV6-5,TRBD1,TRBJ1-2,-,TGTGCCAGCAGTTACTCGGGACAGGGATTCTATGGCTACACCTTC,CASSYSGQGFYGYTF
TRBV5-1,TRBD1,TRBJ1-1,-,TGCGCCAGCAGCGCAGACAGGGTTTACACTGAAGCTTTCTTT,CASSADRVYTEAFF
TRBV4-2,TRBD2,TRBJ2-7,once,TGTGCCAGCAGCCAAGAGGGGAGCGGGGACTACGAGCAGTACTTC,CASSQEGSGDYEQYF
TRBV7-3,-,TRBJ2-5,-,TGTGCCAGCAGCTTAATAACAGGGGAGACCCAGTACTTC,CASSLITGETQYF
TRBV7-9,TRBD2,TRBJ2-4,-,TGTGCCAGCAGCTTACAGGTTCGGACTAGCGGTTTAAACATTCAGTACTTC,CASSLQVRTSGLNIQYF